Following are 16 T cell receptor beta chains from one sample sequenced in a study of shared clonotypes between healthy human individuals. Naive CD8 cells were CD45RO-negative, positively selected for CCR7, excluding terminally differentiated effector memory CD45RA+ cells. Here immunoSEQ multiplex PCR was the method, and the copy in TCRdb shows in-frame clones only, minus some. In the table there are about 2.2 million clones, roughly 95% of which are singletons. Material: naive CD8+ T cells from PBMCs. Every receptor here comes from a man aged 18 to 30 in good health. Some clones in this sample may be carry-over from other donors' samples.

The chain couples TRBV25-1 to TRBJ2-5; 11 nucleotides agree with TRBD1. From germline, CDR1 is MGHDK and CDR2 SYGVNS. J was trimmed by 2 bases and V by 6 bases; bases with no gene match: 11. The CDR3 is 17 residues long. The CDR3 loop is CASSHLFGTGGQETQYF. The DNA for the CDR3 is TGTGCCAGCAGCCACCTCTTTGGGACAGGGGGGCAAGAGACCCAGTACTTC.

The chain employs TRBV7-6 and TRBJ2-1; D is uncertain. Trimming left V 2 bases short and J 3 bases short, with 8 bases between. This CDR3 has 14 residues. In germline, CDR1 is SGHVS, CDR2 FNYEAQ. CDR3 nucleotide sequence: TGTGCCAGCAGCTTAAGGAATAACTACAATGAGCAGTTCTTC. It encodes CASSLRNNYNEQFF.

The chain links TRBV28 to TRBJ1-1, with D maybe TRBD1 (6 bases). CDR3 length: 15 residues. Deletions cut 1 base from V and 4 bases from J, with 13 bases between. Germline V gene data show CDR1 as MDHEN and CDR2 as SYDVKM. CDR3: CASSLYPGAGTEAFF. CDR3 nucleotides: TGTGCCAGCAGTTTATATCCGGGGGCTGGCACTGAAGCTTTCTTT.

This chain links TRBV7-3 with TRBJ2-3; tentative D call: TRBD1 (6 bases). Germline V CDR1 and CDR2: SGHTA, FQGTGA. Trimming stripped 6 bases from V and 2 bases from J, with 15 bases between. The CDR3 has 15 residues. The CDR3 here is CASSPTGSTTDTQYF. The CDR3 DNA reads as TGTGCCAGCAGTCCAACAGGGTCCACCACAGATACGCAGTATTTT.

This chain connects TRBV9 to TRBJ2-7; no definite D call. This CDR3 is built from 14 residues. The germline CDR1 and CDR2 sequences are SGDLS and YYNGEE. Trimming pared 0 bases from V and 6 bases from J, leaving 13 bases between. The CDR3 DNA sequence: TGTGCCAGCAGCGTAGGGGTTTTGAGAAGCGAGCAGTACTTC. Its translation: CASSVGVLRSEQYF.

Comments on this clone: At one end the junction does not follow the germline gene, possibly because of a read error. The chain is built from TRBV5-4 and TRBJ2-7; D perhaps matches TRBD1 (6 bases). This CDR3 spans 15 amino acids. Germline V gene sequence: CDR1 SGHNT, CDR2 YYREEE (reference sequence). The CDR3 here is CASSIRTDLSYEQHF. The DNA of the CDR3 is TGTGCCAGCAGCATCCGGACAGATCTTTCCTACGAGCAGCACTTC.

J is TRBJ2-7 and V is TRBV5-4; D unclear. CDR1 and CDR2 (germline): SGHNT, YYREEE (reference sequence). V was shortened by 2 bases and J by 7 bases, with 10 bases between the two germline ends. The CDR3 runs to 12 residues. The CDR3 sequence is CASSFPGSEQYF. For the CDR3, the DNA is TGTGCCAGCAGCTTCCCGGGTTCTGAGCAGTACTTC. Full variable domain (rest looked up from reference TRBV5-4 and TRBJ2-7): ETGVTQSPTHLIKTRGQQVTLRCSSQSGHNTVSWYQQALGQGPQFIFQYYREEENGRGNFPPRFSGLQFPNYSSELNVNALELDDSALYLCASSFPGSEQYFGPGTRLTVT.

Written as DNA, the CDR3 is TGTGCCAGCAGCGTGACCTACAATGAGCAGTTCTTC. Amino acid sequence: CASSVTYNEQFF. The chain combines TRBV13 with TRBJ2-1; D call uncertain. V lost 5 bases, J lost 2 bases, and 4 bases lay in between. Germline V gives CDR1 PRHDT, CDR2 FYEKMQ (reference sequence). This CDR3 comprises 12 residues.

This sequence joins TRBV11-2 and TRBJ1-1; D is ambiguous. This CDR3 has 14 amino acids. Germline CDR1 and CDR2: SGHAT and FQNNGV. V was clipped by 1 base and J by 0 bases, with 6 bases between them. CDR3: CASSLVALNTEAFF. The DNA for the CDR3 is TGTGCCAGCAGCTTAGTCGCGCTGAACACTGAAGCTTTCTTT.

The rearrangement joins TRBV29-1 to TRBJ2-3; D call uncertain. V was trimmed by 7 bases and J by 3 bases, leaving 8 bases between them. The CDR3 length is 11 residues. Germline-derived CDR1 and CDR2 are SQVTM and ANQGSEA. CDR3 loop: CSGRWTDTQYF. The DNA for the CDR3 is TGCAGCGGACGGTGGACAGATACGCAGTATTTT.

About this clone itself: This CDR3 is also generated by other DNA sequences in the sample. The CDR3 coding sequence is TGTGCCAGCAGTCCACTAGCGGGCCCCTACAATGAGCAGTTCTTC. Translating it yields CASSPLAGPYNEQFF. The chain recombines TRBV27 with TRBJ2-1; 9 bases match TRBD2. In germline, CDR1 is MNHEY, CDR2 SMNVEV (reference sequence). This CDR3 region has 15 residues. J gave up 2 bases and V 5 bases, and 4 bases lay outside the gene matches.

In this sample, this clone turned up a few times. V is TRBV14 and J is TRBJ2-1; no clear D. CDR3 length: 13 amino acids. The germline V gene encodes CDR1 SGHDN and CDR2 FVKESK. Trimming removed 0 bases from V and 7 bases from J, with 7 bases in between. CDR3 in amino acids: CASSQDLWNEQFF. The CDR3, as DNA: TGTGCCAGCAGCCAAGATCTGTGGAATGAGCAGTTCTTC.

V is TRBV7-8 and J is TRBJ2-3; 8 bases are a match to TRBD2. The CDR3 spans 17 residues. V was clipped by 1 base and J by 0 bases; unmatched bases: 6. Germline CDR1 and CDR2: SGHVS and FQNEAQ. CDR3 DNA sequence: TGTGCCAGCAGCTTAGGTTTAGCGGGGAGTAGCACAGATACGCAGTATTTT. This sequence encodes CASSLGLAGSSTDTQYF. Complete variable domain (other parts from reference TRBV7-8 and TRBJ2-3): GAGVSQSPRYKVAKRGQDVALRCDPISGHVSLFWYQQALGQGPEFLTYFQNEAQLDKSGLPSDRFFAERPEGSVSTLKIQRTQQEDSAVYLCASSLGLAGSSTDTQYFGPGTRLTVL.

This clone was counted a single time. This CDR3 reads CASSSRPPSNTGELFF. The CDR3 DNA is TGTGCCAGCAGCTCTCGGCCACCTTCGAACACCGGGGAGCTGTTTTTT. This chain connects TRBV11-2 to TRBJ2-2; no definite D call. Germline V CDR1 and CDR2: SGHAT, FQNNGV. The CDR3 is 16 amino acids. V was clipped by 4 bases and J by 0 bases, with 12 bases between them.

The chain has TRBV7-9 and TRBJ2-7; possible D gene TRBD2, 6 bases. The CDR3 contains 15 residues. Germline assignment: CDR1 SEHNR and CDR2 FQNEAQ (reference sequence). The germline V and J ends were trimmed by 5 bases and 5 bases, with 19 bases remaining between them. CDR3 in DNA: TGTGCCAGCAGCCCGCAGTCAGGGAGGAACAACGAGCAGTACTTC. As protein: CASSPQSGRNNEQYF.

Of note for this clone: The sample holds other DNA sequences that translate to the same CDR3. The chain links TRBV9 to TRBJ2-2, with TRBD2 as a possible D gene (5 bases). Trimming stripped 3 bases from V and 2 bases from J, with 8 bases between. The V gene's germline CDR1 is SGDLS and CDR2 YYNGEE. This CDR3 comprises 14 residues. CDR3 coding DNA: TGTGCCAGCAGCGATCGGGGAAACACCGGGGAGCTGTTTTTT. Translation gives CASSDRGNTGELFF. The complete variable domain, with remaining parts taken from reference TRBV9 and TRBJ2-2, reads DSGVTQTPKHLITATGQRVTLRCSPRSGDLSVYWYQQSLDQGLQFLIQYYNGEERAKGNILERFSAQQFPDLHSELNLSSLELGDSALYFCASSDRGNTGELFFGEGSRLTVL.